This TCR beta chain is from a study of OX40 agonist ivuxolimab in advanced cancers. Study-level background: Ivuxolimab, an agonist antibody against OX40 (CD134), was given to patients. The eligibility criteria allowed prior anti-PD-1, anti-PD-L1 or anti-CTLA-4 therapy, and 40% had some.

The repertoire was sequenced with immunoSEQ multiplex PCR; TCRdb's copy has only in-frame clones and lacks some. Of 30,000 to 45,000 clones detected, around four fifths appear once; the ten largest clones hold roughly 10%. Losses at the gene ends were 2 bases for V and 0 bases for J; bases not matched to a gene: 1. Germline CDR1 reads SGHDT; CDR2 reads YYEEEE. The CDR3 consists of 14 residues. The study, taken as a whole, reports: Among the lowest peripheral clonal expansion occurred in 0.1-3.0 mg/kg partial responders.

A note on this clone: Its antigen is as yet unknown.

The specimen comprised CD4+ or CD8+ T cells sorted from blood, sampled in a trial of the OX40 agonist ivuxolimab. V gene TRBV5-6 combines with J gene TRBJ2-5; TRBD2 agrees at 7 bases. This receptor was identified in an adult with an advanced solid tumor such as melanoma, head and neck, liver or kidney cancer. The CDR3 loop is CASSFGTNQETQYF. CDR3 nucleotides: TGTGCCAGCAGCTTCGGGACTAACCAAGAGACCCAGTACTTC.